Shown below are 29 T cell receptor beta chains from a single sample sequenced in a study of regulatory T cells in long-lasting Graves disease. According to the study, TCR beta libraries were built with iRepertoire HTBI primers and CDR3-region Arm-PCR. A single record per CDR3 protein comes from TCRdb applying MiXCR to the multiplex PCR reads. The table records around 460,000 distinct CDR3 sequences, approximately 23% of them present only once. The time point is: persistent/refractory GD, antithyroid drugs over 5 years with positive TRAb. From RNA extracted from PBMCs, the TCR library was made. Sample: peripheral blood mononuclear cells (PBMCs), taken when the disease was refractory, from a patient treated with antithyroid drugs. The receptors here all came from a female donor with Graves disease.

This clonotype was found many times. V gene TRBV3-1 combines with J gene TRBJ1-2, with 7 nucleotides matching TRBD1. In germline, CDR1 is LGHDT, CDR2 YNNKEL (reference sequence). The CDR3 extends over 13 amino acids. The J segment lost 6 bases and the V segment lost 8 bases, leaving 9 bases of the junction unmatched. Here the CDR3 DNA reads TGTGCCAGCCGACTAGGGACAGCCGATGGCTACACCTTC. Amino acid sequence: CASRLGTADGYTF.

This clonotype was recorded many times. The V call is TRBV7-8, the J call TRBJ2-7, with a tentative D call TRBD1 (6 bases). Between the trimmed V and J ends, which lost 4 bases and 5 bases, there was a span of 12 bases. CDR1 is SGHVS, CDR2 FQNEAQ, per germline. The CDR3 contains 13 residues. For the CDR3, the DNA is TGTGCCAGCAGCTCGGACAGTACCCACGAGCAGTACTTC. It specifies CASSSDSTHEQYF.

This clonotype was seen repeatedly, ten times or more. The V gene is TRBV6-2 or TRBV6-3, the J gene TRBJ2-7; D might be TRBD2 (6 bases). V lost 5 bases and J lost 2, with 22 bases in between. The CDR3 runs to 17 residues. Germline V CDR1 and CDR2: MNHEY, SVGEGT. This CDR3 reads CASSPDPPGDSPYEQYF. CDR3 coding DNA: TGTGCCAGCAGTCCGGACCCCCCGGGAGACTCTCCCTACGAGCAGTACTTC.

This sequence joins TRBV6-5 and TRBJ2-4; weak D call: TRBD2 (6 bases). This CDR3 is built from 15 residues. Trimming removed 2 bases from V and 0 bases from J, with 8 bases in between. Germline loops: CDR1 MNHEY, CDR2 SVGAGI. In DNA form, the CDR3 reads TGTGCCAGCAGTTACGGAGGGCTAGCCAAAAACATTCAGTACTTC. This encodes CASSYGGLAKNIQYF.

V and J are TRBV5-1 and TRBJ1-1; D gene uncertain. Trimming took off 4 bases at V and 0 bases at J, with 19 bases between the two ends. This CDR3 region has 17 residues. Germline loops: CDR1 SGHRS, CDR2 YFSETQ. As DNA, the CDR3 is TGCGCCAGCAGCCCCAGGAACAGCCCCCTAATGAACACTGAAGCTTTCTTT. Its translation: CASSPRNSPLMNTEAFF.

This clonotype was detected many times. The chain is built from TRBV11-2 and TRBJ2-7; D is uncertain. This CDR3 has 14 amino acids. Trimming cost V 6 bases and J 6 bases, with 18 bases left between them. Germline CDR1 SGHAT, CDR2 FQNNGV. CDR3 nucleotide sequence: TGTGCCAGCAGTCGCTACGGACGACCCGGCGAGCAGTACTTC. It yields the protein CASSRYGRPGEQYF.

In this sample, this clonotype turned up a few times. This sequence joins TRBV30 and TRBJ2-7; D gene unclear. The germline V gene encodes CDR1 GTSNPN and CDR2 SVGIG (reference sequence). CDR3 length equals 12 residues. V was shortened by 4 bases and J by 7 bases, with 14 bases between the two germline ends. For the CDR3, the DNA is TGTGCCTGGAAAAAGGAATTCGAGGAGCAGTACTTC. Translating it yields CAWKKEFEEQYF.

The rearrangement links TRBV6-2 or TRBV6-3 to TRBJ2-1; tentatively, D is TRBD1 (6 bases). From germline, CDR1 is MNHEY and CDR2 SVGEGT. The germline V and J ends were trimmed by 2 bases and 5 bases, with 22 bases remaining between them. This CDR3 has 18 residues. The CDR3: CASSYTVTGGPRDNEQFF. The CDR3 bases are TGTGCCAGCAGTTACACCGTGACAGGTGGGCCTAGGGACAATGAGCAGTTCTTC.

This clonotype has a handful of counts. This chain links TRBV12-3 or TRBV12-4 with TRBJ2-1; 7 bases map to TRBD1. The CDR3 has 17 residues. Unmatched junction bases numbered 15, after V lost 5 bases and J lost 5 bases. The CDR3 region is CASSKPPGTENNNEQFF. The CDR3 DNA sequence: TGTGCCAGCAGTAAACCACCCGGGACAGAGAACAACAATGAGCAGTTCTTC.

J is TRBJ1-4 and V is TRBV6-1, with D possibly matching TRBD1 (5 bases). CDR3 length: 16 residues. V was shortened by 7 bases and J by 0 bases, with 15 bases between the two germline ends. Germline loops: CDR1 MNHNS, CDR2 SASEGT. As DNA, the CDR3 is TGTGCCAGCACCACTTCGTGGGGCGCAACTAATGAAAAACTGTTTTTT. Its protein is CASTTSWGATNEKLFF.

The rearrangement uses TRBV10-3 and TRBJ2-5; TRBD2 matches 7 bases. The CDR3 loop spans 18 amino acids. V lost 1 base to trimming and J lost 1 base; unmatched junction nucleotides: 12. The germline V gene has CDR1 ENHRY and CDR2 SYGVKD. DNA of the CDR3: TGTGCCATCAGTGAGTGGCAGGGTAGCGGGCGCCTCCAAGAGACCCAGTACTTC. This codes for CAISEWQGSGRLQETQYF.

The chain has TRBV19 and TRBJ2-2; 7 nucleotides align to TRBD1. The V gene end was trimmed by 5 bases and the J gene end by 4 bases; junction bases not matched to a gene: 10. Per germline, CDR1 LNHDA and CDR2 SQIVND (reference sequence). This CDR3 spans 16 amino acids. The CDR3 loop reads CASSSPRQGVTGELFF. In nucleotides, the CDR3 is TGTGCCAGTAGTTCCCCCCGACAGGGAGTCACCGGGGAGCTGTTTTTT.

Note on this clonotype: The germline gene is not matched at one end of the junction; a read error may be the cause. The chain combines TRBV6-9 with TRBJ2-3; D possibly uses TRBD1 or TRBD2 (5 bases each). In germline, CDR1 is MNHGY, CDR2 SVAAGI. This CDR3 contains 13 residues. CDR3: CANSYPGLNTQYF. The CDR3 DNA reads TGTGCCAACAGTTACCCGGGGCTAAATACGCAGTATTTT.

This clonotype was picked up a small number of times. The V and J genes are TRBV2 and TRBJ2-6; D not resolved. The length of the CDR3 is 13 residues. Germline V gene data show CDR1 as SNHLY and CDR2 as FYNNEI. The germline V and J ends were trimmed by 5 bases and 4 bases, with 6 bases remaining between them. Written as DNA, the CDR3 is TGTGCCAGCAGTTACCTAGGGGCCAACGTCCTGACTTTC. This gives the protein CASSYLGANVLTF.

The chain employs TRBV2 and TRBJ2-2; 7 bases agree with TRBD1. Germline lookup yields CDR1 SNHLY and CDR2 FYNNEI. V lost 6 bases, J lost 0 bases, and 7 bases stayed unmatched. The CDR3 runs 16 residues. CDR3 in amino acids: CASSLGGDPNTGELFF. The CDR3 DNA reads TGTGCCAGCAGCCTAGGGGGCGATCCGAACACCGGGGAGCTGTTTTTT.

This clonotype is a singleton in its sample. An end of the junction does not agree with germline; a read error may underlie this. V usage is TRBV6-2 or TRBV6-3 and J usage is TRBJ2-4, with 8 bases fitting TRBD2. Per the germline V gene, CDR1 is MNHEY and CDR2 is SVGEGT. The CDR3 runs to 13 residues. The CDR3 region is CASAVSATSAFFF. DNA for the CDR3: TGTGCCAGCGCTGTCTCTGCGACTAGCGCGTTCTTCTTC.

Many counts were recorded for this clonotype. The chain links TRBV28 to TRBJ1-2, with TRBD1 matching 8 bases. CDR3 length equals 17 residues. Germline values: CDR1 MDHEN, CDR2 SYDVKM. V trimming: 3 bases; J trimming: 6 bases; junction bases outside the gene matches: 15. CDR3 loop: CASSFKMTGVVRNGYTF. The CDR3 DNA is TGTGCCAGCAGTTTTAAAATGACAGGGGTAGTCAGGAATGGCTACACCTTC.

In regard to this clonotype: A much larger clone is a single base away; this may be a read error. The chain joins TRBV2 to TRBJ2-7; 8 nucleotides agree with TRBD1. Germline trimming cut 6 bases from V and 9 bases from J; bases unmatched to any gene: 13. CDR3 length: 14 amino acids. CDR1 SNHLY and CDR2 FYNNEI come from the germline V gene. CDR3 nucleotide sequence: TGTGCCAGCAGCCCTACAGGGGCAGGGGGCGGGCAGTACTTC. Protein product: CASSPTGAGGGQYF. Full variable domain (rest looked up from reference TRBV2 and TRBJ2-7): EPEVTQTPSHQVTQMGQEVILRCVPISNHLYFYWYRQILGQKVEFLVSFYNNEISEKSEIFDDQFSVERPDGSNFTLKIRSTKLEDSAMYFCASSPTGAGGGQYFGPGTRLTVT.

This clonotype came up many times. This chain uses TRBV28 with TRBJ2-7, with 8 bases fitting TRBD1. The CDR3 spans 13 residues. Per germline, CDR1 MDHEN and CDR2 SYDVKM. V shed 3 bases, J shed 5 bases, and the junction held 3 bases outside the gene matches. As DNA, the CDR3 is TGTGCCAGCAGTTTGGCAGGGGGCAACGAGCAGTACTTC. The encoded protein is CASSLAGGNEQYF.

This clonotype was picked up a small number of times. The CDR3 region is CASSQPPPATEAFF. For the CDR3, the DNA is TGCGCCAGCAGCCAACCCCCCCCGGCAACTGAAGCTTTCTTT. The chain recombines TRBV4-3 with TRBJ1-1; D not resolved. CDR3 size: 14 residues. The V end lost 2 bases, the J end lost 5 bases, and 12 bases lay between the germline ends. Germline CDR1 LGHNA, CDR2 YSLEER.

This clonotype was found many times. This rearrangement joins TRBV9 to TRBJ2-5; D unresolved. The germline V and J ends were trimmed by 0 bases and 5 bases, with 5 bases remaining between them. This CDR3 has 12 amino acids. Germline CDR1 SGDLS, CDR2 YYNGEE. The CDR3 bases are TGTGCCAGCAGCGTAGATGAGGAGACCCAGTACTTC. Its protein product is CASSVDEETQYF.

This clonotype came up many times. This chain links TRBV11-2 with TRBJ1-6; D remains ambiguous. With 0 bases removed from V and 10 bases from J, the gap between germline ends came to 13 bases. This CDR3 contains 15 residues. Germline V gene lookup returns CDR1 SGHAT and CDR2 FQNNGV. The CDR3 nucleotides read TGTGCCAGCAGCTTAGATTTACGAGGCGACTCACCCCTCCACTTT. This sequence encodes CASSLDLRGDSPLHF.

The genes are TRBV24-1 and TRBJ2-2, with a possible D match to TRBD2 (5 bases). Germline CDR1 is KGHDR and CDR2 is SFDVKD. V was trimmed by 5 bases and J by 9 bases, leaving 9 bases between them. The length of the CDR3 is 12 residues. CDR3 in amino acids: CATSADYRELFF. The CDR3, as DNA: TGTGCCACCAGTGCCGACTACCGGGAGCTGTTTTTT.

Regarding this clonotype: This may be a read error: a much more frequent sequence differs by one nucleotide. V usage is TRBV24-1 and J usage is TRBJ2-7; 8 nucleotides align to TRBD2. The V gene's germline CDR1 is KGHDR and CDR2 SFDVKD. This CDR3 comprises 13 residues. Here the CDR3 reads CATSAGGSYERYF. The CDR3 DNA follows: TGTGCCACCAGTGCGGGGGGGTCCTACGAGCGGTACTTC.

This clonotype occurred many times. The chain couples TRBV27 to TRBJ1-4; D gene unclear. Per germline, CDR1 MNHEY and CDR2 SMNVEV (reference sequence). CDR3 length equals 15 residues. V was cut by 6 bases and J by 2 bases, with 13 bases left in between. CDR3 sequence reads: CASSPFVGTNEKLFF. CDR3 in DNA: TGTGCCAGCAGCCCCTTCGTCGGGACTAATGAAAAACTGTTTTTT. Full variable domain (missing parts from reference TRBV27 and TRBJ1-4): EAQVTQNPRYLITVTGKKLTVTCSQNMNHEYMSWYRQDPGLGLRQIYYSMNVEVTDKGDVPEGYKVSRKEKRNFPLILESPSPNQTSLYFCASSPFVGTNEKLFFGSGTQLSVL.

This clonotype was seen a handful of times. V gene TRBV7-2 combines with J gene TRBJ2-5; 8 bases fit TRBD2. The ends lost 5 bases at V and 5 bases at J; junction bases unmatched: 10. The germline gives CDR1 SGHTA, CDR2 FQGNSA. This CDR3 comprises 15 residues. The CDR3 spells CASSLSTSEVETQYF. The DNA for the CDR3 is TGTGCCAGCAGCCTGTCGACTAGCGAGGTCGAGACCCAGTACTTC.

The rearrangement links TRBV7-9 to TRBJ1-4; D ambiguous. V lost 2 bases to trimming and J lost 13 bases, with 11 bases between them. CDR1 is SEHNR, CDR2 FQNEAQ, per germline (reference sequence). This CDR3 has 12 amino acids. CDR3 DNA: TGTGCCAGCAGCTTATCATCCGGATTACTGTTTTTT. It codes for CASSLSSGLLFF.

This clonotype was seen many times. The rearrangement uses TRBV12-3 or TRBV12-4 and TRBJ2-7; D gene uncertain. The CDR3 contains 13 residues. V gave up 1 base and J gave up 0 bases, with 4 bases separating them. As DNA, the CDR3 is TGTGCCAGCAGTTTAGGGACCTCCTACGAGCAGTACTTC. It yields the protein CASSLGTSYEQYF.

This clonotype has at least ten counts. The chain employs TRBV2 and TRBJ1-1; weak D call: TRBD1 (6 bases). The CDR3 contains 14 residues. Germline V gene sequence: CDR1 SNHLY, CDR2 FYNNEI. The V gene lost 1 base and the J gene lost 6 bases, with 12 bases spanning the gap. DNA of the CDR3: TGTGCCAGCAGTGAAGACAGGGAGTTCGCTGAAGCTTTCTTT. Translated, it gives CASSEDREFAEAFF.